This TCR beta chain was captured by sequencing in a study of blood T cells in healthy people across ages. Primers used in a second PCR of about 6 to 12 cycles were a sample-barcoded 5' primer and a J-beta primer mix. A template-switch adaptor with 12 random nucleotides tagged each cDNA molecule. TCRdb re-analysed the 5' RACE reads in MiXCR, keeping a single row per CDR3 protein. The sample includes 1.5 million to 2 million distinct CDR3 sequences, approximately 50% of them seen just once. Germline CDR1 reads MDHEN; CDR2 reads SYDVKM. This CDR3 comprises 13 residues. This clonotype is a singleton in its sample.

This TCR was sampled from a woman in her thirties or forties in good health. Sequencing was done on a sample of blood. The V and J genes are TRBV28 and TRBJ2-5; D possibly corresponds to TRBD1 (6 bases). The DNA end is a closer match to TRBJ2-7, so the J assignment may be wrong. The CDR3 DNA sequence: TGTGTCAGTGGACAGCTAACCCCCTACGAGCAGTACTTC. Its translation is CVSGQLTPYEQYF.